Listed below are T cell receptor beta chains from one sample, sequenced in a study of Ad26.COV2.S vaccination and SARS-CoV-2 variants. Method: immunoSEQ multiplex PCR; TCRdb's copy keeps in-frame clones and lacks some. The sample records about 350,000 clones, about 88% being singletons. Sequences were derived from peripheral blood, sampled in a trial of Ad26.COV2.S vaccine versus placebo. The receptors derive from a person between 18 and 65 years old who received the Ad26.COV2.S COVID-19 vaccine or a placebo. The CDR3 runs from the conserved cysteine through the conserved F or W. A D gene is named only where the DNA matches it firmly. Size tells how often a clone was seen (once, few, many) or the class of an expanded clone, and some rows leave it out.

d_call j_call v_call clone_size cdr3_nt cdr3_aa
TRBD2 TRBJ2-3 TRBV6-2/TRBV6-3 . TGTGCCAGCAGTTACGGGACTAGCGGATTCACAGATACGCAGTATTTT CASSYGTSGFTDTQYF
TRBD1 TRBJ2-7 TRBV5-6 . TGTGCCAGCAGCTATTTGGACAGGGAAGGGAACGAGCAGTACTTC CASSYLDREGNEQYF
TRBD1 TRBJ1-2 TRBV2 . TGTGCCAGCAGCGTCACAGGGGGCGACTATGGCTACACCTTC CASSVTGGDYGYTF
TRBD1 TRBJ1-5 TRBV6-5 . TGTGCCAGCAGTTATGGGACAGCAGAAAGCAATCAGCCCCAGCATTTT CASSYGTAESNQPQHF
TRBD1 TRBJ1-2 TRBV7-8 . TGTGCCAGCAGCTTAGCTGGGGACAGGGAGTACGGCTACACCTTC CASSLAGDREYGYTF
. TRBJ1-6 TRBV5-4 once TGTGCCAGCAGCTTGGACAGCCTTAATTCACCCCTCCACTTT CASSLDSLNSPLHF
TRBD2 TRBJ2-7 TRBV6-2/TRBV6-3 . TGTGCCAGCAGTTCCGGGACTAGCGGAGACCCGTTGGAGCAGTACTTC CASSSGTSGDPLEQYF
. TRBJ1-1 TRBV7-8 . TGTGCCAGCAGCTGGGGGAACACTGAAGCTTTCTTT CASSWGNTEAFF
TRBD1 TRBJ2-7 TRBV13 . TGTGCCAGCAGCTTCCCTCGACAGGGCTACTCCTACGAGCAGTACTTC CASSFPRQGYSYEQYF
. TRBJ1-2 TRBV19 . TGTGCCAGTAGTATAGTAAGCAGCTATGGCTACACCTTC CASSIVSSYGYTF
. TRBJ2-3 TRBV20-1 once TGCAGTGCTAGCCACACAGATACGCAGTATTTT CSASHTDTQYF
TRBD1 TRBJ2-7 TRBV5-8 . TGTGCCAGCAGCTTGGTTCTGAGACAGGGATACGAGCAGTACTTC CASSLVLRQGYEQYF
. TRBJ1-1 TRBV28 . TGTGCCAGCAACTCCAGGGCCCACGGCCAGGAAGCTTTCTTT CASNSRAHGQEAFF
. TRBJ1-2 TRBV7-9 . TGTGCCAGCAGCTTAGAGAGAGGGCAGCACCCTTATGGCTACACCTTC CASSLERGQHPYGYTF
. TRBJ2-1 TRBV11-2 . TGTGCCAGCACCTCCCTGACTTCGGCAGTAGGGTTCTTC CASTSLTSAVGFF
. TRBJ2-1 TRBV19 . TGTGCCAGTAGTATTTATCGGGGCGATGAGCAGTTCTTC CASSIYRGDEQFF
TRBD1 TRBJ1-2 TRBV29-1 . TGCAGCGTTGGCCGGGACAGAGACTACGGAGGCTACACCTTC CSVGRDRDYGGYTF
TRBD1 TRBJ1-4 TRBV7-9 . TGTGCCAGCAGCTTGAATTCAGGGGGGAGTGAAAAACTGTTTTTT CASSLNSGGSEKLFF
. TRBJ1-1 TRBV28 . TGTGCCAGCAGGGAAACAGGGTTCACTGAAGCTTTCTTT CASRETGFTEAFF
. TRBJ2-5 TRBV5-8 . TGTGCCAGCAGCTTGGGGTTCGGCCACGCTGGACAAGAGACCCAGTACTTC CASSLGFGHAGQETQYF
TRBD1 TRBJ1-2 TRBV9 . TGTGCCAGCAGCGGGGCCGGGACAGGTGGGAGCGGCTACACCTTC CASSGAGTGGSGYTF
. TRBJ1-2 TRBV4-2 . TGTGCCAGCAGCCAAGAAGAGAGGGGAGTATGGGACTATGGCTACACCTTC CASSQEERGVWDYGYTF